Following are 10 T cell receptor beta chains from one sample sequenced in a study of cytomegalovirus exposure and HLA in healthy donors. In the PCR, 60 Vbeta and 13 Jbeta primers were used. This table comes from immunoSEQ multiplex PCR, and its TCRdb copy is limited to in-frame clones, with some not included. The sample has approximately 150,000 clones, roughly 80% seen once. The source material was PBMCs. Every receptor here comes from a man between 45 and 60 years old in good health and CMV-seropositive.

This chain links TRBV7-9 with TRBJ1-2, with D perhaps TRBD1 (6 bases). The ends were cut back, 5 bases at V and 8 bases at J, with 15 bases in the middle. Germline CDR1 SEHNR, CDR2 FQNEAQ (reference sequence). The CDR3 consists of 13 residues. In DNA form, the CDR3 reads TGTGCCAGCAGCCCTCAACAGGGCGCGGGCTACACCTTC. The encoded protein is CASSPQQGAGYTF.

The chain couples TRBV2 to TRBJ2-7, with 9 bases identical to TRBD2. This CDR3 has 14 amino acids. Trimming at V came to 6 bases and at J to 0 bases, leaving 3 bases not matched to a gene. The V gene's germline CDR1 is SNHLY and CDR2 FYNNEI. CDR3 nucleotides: TGTGCCAGCAGAGCTAGCGGGATCTCCTACGAGCAGTACTTC. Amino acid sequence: CASRASGISYEQYF.

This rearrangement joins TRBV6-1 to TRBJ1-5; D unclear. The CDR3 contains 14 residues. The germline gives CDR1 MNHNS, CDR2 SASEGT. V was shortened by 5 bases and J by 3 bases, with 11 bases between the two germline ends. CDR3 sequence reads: CASSPTELNQPQHF. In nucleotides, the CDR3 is TGTGCCAGCAGTCCTACAGAGCTCAATCAGCCCCAGCATTTT.

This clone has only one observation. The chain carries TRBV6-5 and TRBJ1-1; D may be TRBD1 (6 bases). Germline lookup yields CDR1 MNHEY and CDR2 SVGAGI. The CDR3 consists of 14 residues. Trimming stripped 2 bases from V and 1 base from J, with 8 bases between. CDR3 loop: CASSYLQGNTEAFF. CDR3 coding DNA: TGTGCCAGCAGTTACCTACAGGGGAACACTGAAGCTTTCTTT.

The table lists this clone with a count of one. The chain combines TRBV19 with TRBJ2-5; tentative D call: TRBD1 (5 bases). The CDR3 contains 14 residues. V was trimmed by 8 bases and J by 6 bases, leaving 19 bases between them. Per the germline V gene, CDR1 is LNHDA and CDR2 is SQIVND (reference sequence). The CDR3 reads CASEPRGRAKTQYF. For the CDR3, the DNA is TGTGCCAGTGAGCCCCGCGGCAGGGCGAAGACCCAGTACTTC.

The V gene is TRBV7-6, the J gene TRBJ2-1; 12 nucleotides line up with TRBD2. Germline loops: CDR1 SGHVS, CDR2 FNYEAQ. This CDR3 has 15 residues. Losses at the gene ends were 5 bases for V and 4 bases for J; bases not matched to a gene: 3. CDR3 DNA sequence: TGTGCCAGCAGCCCCACTAGCGGGGGGTACAATGAGCAGTTCTTC. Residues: CASSPTSGGYNEQFF.

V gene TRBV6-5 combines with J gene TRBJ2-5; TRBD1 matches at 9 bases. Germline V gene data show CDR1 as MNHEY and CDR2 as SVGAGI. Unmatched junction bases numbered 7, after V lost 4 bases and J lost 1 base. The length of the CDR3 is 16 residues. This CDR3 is CASSLTLTGGQETQYF. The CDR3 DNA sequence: TGTGCCAGCAGTTTAACCTTGACAGGGGGCCAAGAGACCCAGTACTTC.

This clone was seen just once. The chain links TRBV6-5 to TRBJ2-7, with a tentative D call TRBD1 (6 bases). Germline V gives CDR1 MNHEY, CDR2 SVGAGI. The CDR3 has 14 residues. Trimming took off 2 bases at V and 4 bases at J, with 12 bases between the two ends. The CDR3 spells CASSYRGHYYEQYF. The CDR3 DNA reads TGTGCCAGCAGTTACAGGGGACACTATTACGAGCAGTACTTC.

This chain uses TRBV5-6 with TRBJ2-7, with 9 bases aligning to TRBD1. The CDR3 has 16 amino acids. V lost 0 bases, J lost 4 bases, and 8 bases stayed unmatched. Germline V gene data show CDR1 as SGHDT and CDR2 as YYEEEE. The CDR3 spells CASSLGAGQGYYEQYF. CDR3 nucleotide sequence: TGTGCCAGCAGCTTGGGAGCGGGACAGGGTTATTACGAGCAGTACTTC.

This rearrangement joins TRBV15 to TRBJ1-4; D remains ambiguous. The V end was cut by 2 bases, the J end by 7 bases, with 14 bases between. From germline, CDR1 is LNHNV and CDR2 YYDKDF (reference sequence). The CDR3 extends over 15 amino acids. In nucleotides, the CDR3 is TGTGCCACCAGCAGACGGGTCGCAGTTAGTGAAAAACTGTTTTTT. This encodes CATSRRVAVSEKLFF.